This TCR beta chain was profiled in a study of CXCR3-negative and CXCR3-positive naive CD8 T cells. Whole-study findings and limits: TCR strength was inferred from TRB CDR3 properties, while surface CD5 was comparable between naive subsets. Comparison of naive cells showed more hydrophobic TRB CDR3s in CXCR3-positive than in CXCR3-negative naive cells.

TRB cDNA was prepared as libraries by UMI-labeled 5' RACE. From its re-call of the 5' RACE reads, TCRdb lists each CDR3 protein once, without DNA. The repertoire table contains 70,000 to 100,000 distinct CDR3 sequences. Note on this clonotype: Its antigen remains unknown.

CDR1 is MNHEY, CDR2 SMNVEV, per germline (reference sequence). The CDR3 sequence is 16 residues long. The genes are TRBV27 and TRBJ2-7; checking the TCRdb D call of TRBD1 is not possible without DNA. Material for sequencing was naive CXCR3- CD8+ T cells from blood. The subset denotes: CD45RO-CCR7+CD27+CD95- naive CD8+ T cells lacking CXCR3 (TNR3-). The source of this sequence is a human donor in good health. Some clones in this sample may be carry-over from other donors' samples. The CDR3 protein is CASSSLLGQGLLEQYF.